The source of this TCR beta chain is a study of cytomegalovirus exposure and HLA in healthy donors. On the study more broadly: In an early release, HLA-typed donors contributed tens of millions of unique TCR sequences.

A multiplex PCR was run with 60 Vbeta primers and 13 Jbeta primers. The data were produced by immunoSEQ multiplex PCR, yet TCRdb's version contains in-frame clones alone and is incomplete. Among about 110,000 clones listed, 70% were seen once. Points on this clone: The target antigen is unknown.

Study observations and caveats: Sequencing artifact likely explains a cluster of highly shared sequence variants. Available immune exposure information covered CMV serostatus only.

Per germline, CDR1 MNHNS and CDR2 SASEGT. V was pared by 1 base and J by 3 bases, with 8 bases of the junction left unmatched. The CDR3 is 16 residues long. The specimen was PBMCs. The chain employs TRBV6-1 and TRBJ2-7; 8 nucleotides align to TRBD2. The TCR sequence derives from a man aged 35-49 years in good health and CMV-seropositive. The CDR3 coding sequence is TGTGCCAGCAGTGAAGAGGCAGCGGGAGTTAGCTACGAGCAGTACTTC. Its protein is CASSEEAAGVSYEQYF.